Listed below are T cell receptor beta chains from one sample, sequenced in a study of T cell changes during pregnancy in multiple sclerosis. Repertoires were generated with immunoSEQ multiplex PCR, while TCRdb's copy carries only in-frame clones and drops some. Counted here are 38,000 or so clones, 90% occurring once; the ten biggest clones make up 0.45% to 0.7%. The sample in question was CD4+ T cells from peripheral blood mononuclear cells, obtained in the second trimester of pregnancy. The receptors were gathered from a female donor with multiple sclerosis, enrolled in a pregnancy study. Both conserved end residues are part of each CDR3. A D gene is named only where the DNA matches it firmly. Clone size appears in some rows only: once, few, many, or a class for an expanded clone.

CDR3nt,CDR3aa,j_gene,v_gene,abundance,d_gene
TGTGCCAGCAGTGGAAGCCGACAGGGTCCGGCCGGGGAGCTGTTTTTT,CASSGSRQGPAGELFF,TRBJ2-2,TRBV25-1,NA,TRBD1
TGTGCCTGGACGGACAAAGATACGCAGTATTTT,CAWTDKDTQYF,TRBJ2-3,TRBV30,once,NA
TGTGCCAGTAGGGTAGGAGGGTTCGGTAATGAAAAACTGTTTTTT,CASRVGGFGNEKLFF,TRBJ1-4,TRBV19,NA,NA
TGTGCCAGCAGACCCTTACGAGACACTGAAGCTTTCTTT,CASRPLRDTEAFF,TRBJ1-1,TRBV2,NA,NA
TGTGCCATCGGGCGGGGAAGAGACACAGATACGCAGTATTTT,CAIGRGRDTDTQYF,TRBJ2-3,TRBV10-3,NA,NA
TGTGCCAGCAGCGGCGGACAGGTAGAGGGGACCGAGCAGTACTTC,CASSGGQVEGTEQYF,TRBJ2-7,TRBV5-6,NA,TRBD1
TGTGCCAGCTCATCGACAGGGGGCCAAACTGAAGCTTTCTTT,CASSSTGGQTEAFF,TRBJ1-1,TRBV18,NA,TRBD1
TGTGCCAGCAGCCAAGAATGGGCCACAGATACGCAGTATTTT,CASSQEWATDTQYF,TRBJ2-3,TRBV4-2,NA,NA
TGTGCCACCAGCAGAGGGGCACCGAACACCGGGGAGCTGTTTTTT,CATSRGAPNTGELFF,TRBJ2-2,TRBV15,NA,NA
TGCGCCAGCAGCTTGGCTTGGAGCTCCTACGAGCAGTACTTC,CASSLAWSSYEQYF,TRBJ2-7,TRBV5-1,few,NA
TGTGCCAGCAGCCGTATATCTAGGCGGGACTCTAGCTCCTACAATGAGCAGTTCTTC,CASSRISRRDSSSYNEQFF,TRBJ2-1,TRBV7-3,NA,NA
TGTGCCAGCAGCCCCGTTTGGGGGAGGACTGAGCAGTTCTTC,CASSPVWGRTEQFF,TRBJ2-1,TRBV14,NA,NA
TGTGCCAGCAGCTTAAACAGGGGCTACGAGCAGTACTTC,CASSLNRGYEQYF,TRBJ2-7,TRBV7-2,NA,TRBD1
TGTGCCAGCAGTCCCCGGGGGAGGAAATACAATGAGCAGTTCTTC,CASSPRGRKYNEQFF,TRBJ2-1,TRBV27,NA,NA
TGCGCCAGCAGCAAGCGGGCGAGCTCCTACGAGCAGTACTTC,CASSKRASSYEQYF,TRBJ2-7,TRBV5-1,NA,NA
TGTGCCAGCAGCTTAGGAGTAGCGGGAGCGAGTGAGACCCAGTACTTC,CASSLGVAGASETQYF,TRBJ2-5,TRBV7-2,NA,TRBD2
TGTGCCAGCAGACGGGGACAGGGGAACGAAAAACTGTTTTTT,CASRRGQGNEKLFF,TRBJ1-4,TRBV27,NA,TRBD1
TGTGCCAGCAATAAACGGGGTGAAGAGACCCAGTACTTC,CASNKRGEETQYF,TRBJ2-5,TRBV27,NA,NA
TGTGCCAGTAGTATTACAGGGGGTAGGAGCAATCAGCCCCAGCATTTT,CASSITGGRSNQPQHF,TRBJ1-5,TRBV19,NA,TRBD1
TGCGCCAGCAGCCAAGTGGCGGGAAGGAACACCGGGGAGCTGTTTTTT,CASSQVAGRNTGELFF,TRBJ2-2,TRBV4-3,NA,NA
TGTGCCAGCAGCTTAGATAGGGGGGGGCGTGAAAAACTGTTTTTT,CASSLDRGGREKLFF,TRBJ1-4,TRBV11-2,NA,NA
TGTGCCAGCAGTGTGGACATTGGGGAGACCCAGTACTTC,CASSVDIGETQYF,TRBJ2-5,TRBV2,NA,NA
TGTGCCAGCAGCTTACGCGGACTAGCGGGAGGGCATGAGCAGTTCTTC,CASSLRGLAGGHEQFF,TRBJ2-1,TRBV7-3,NA,TRBD2